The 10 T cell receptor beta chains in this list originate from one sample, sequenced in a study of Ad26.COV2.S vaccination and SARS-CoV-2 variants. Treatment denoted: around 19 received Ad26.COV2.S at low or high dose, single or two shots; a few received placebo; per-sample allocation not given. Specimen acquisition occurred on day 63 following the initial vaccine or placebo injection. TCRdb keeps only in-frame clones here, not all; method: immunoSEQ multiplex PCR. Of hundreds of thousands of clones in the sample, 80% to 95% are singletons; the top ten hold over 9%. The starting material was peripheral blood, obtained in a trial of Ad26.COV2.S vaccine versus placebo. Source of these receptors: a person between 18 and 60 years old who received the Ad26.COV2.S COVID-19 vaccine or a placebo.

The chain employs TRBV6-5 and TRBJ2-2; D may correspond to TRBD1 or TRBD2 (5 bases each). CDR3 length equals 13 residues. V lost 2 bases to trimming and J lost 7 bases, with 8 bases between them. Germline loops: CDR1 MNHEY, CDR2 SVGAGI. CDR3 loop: CASSYNGGGELFF. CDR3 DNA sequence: TGTGCCAGCAGTTACAATGGGGGCGGGGAGCTGTTTTTT.

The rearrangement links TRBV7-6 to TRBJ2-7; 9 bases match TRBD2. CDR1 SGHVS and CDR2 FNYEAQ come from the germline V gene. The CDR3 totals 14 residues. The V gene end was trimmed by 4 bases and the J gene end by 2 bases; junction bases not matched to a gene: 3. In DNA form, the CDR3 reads TGTGCCAGCAGCTGGACTAGCGCCGCCTACGAGCAGTACTTC. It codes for CASSWTSAAYEQYF.

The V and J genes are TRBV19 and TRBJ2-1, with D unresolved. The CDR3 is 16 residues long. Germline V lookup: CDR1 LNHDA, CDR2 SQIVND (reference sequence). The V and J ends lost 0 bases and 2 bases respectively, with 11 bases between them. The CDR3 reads CASSIEPAKTYNEQFF. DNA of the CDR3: TGTGCCAGTAGTATAGAACCAGCCAAAACCTACAATGAGCAGTTCTTC.

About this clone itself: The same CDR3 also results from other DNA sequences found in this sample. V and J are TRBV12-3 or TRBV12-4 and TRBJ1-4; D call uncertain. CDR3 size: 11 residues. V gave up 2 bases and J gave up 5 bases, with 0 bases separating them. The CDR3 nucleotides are TGTGCCAGCAGTTTAAATGAAAAACTGTTTTTT. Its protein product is CASSLNEKLFF.

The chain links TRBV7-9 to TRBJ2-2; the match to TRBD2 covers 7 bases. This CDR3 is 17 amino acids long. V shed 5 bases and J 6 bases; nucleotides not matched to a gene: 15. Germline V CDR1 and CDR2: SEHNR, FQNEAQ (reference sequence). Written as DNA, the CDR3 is TGTGCCAGCAGCCGGGGGGACGGGAGTGCCTCCCCCGGGGAGCTGTTTTTT. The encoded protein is CASSRGDGSASPGELFF.

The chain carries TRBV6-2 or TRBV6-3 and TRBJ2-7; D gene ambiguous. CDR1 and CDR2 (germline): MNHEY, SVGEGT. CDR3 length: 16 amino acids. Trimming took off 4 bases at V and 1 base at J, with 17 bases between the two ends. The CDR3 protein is CASSSRAGSPSYEQYF. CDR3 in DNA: TGTGCCAGCAGTTCGCGTGCAGGATCCCCTTCCTACGAGCAGTACTTC.

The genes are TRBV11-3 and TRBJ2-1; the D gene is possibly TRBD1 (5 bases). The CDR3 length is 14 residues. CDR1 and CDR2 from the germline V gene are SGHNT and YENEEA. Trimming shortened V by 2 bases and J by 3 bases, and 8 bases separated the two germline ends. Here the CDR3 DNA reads TGTGCCAGCAGCTTAAAGGGGATCTACAATGAGCAGTTCTTC. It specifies CASSLKGIYNEQFF.

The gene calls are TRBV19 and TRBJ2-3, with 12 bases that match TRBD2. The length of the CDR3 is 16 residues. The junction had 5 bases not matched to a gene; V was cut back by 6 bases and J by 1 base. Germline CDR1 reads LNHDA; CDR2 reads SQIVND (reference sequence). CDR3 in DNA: TGTGCCAGTAGCAGGACTAGCGGGATCCGCACAGATACGCAGTATTTT. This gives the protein CASSRTSGIRTDTQYF.

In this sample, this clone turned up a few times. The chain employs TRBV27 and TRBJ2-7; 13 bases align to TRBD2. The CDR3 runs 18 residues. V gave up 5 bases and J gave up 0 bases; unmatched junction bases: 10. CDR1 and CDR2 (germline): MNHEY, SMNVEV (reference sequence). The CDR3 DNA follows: TGTGCCAGCAGTACTAGCGGGAGGGCCCTCGGGAGCTCCTACGAGCAGTACTTC. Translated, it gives CASSTSGRALGSSYEQYF.

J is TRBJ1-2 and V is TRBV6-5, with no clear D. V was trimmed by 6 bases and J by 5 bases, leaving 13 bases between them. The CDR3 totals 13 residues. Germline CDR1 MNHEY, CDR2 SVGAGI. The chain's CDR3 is CASRPVQTYGYTF. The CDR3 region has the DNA TGTGCCAGCAGGCCAGTGCAGACTTATGGCTACACCTTC.